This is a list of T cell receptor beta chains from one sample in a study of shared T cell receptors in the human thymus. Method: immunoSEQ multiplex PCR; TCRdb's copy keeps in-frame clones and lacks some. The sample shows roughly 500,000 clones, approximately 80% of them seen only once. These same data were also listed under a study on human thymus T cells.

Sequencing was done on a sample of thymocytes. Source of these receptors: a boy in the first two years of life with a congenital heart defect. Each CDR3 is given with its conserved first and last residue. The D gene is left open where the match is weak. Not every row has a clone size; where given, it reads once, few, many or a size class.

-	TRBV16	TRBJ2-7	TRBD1	TGTGCCAGCAGCCGCCGGGACAGACCTTTTTCCTACGAGCAGTACTTC	CASSRRDRPFSYEQYF
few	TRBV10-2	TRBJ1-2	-	TGCGCCAGCAGCTCCACCGGGAGATTAGGCTATGGCTACACCTTC	CASSSTGRLGYGYTF
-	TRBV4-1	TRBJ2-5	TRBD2	TGCGCCAGCAGCCAAGGCGAATCACTAGCGGGGTCATACTTC	CASSQGESLAGSYF
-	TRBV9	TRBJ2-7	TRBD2	TGTGCCTCCGGGACTAGCGGGTTACCCTACGAGCAGTACTTC	CASGTSGLPYEQYF
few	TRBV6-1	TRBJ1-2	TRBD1	TGTGCCAGCAGTGACCGGACAGGGAACTATGGCTACACCTTC	CASSDRTGNYGYTF
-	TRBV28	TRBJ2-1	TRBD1	TGTGCCAGCAGTCTCCGGGGTTCTCGGACAGGCCACAATGAGCAGTTCTTC	CASSLRGSRTGHNEQFF
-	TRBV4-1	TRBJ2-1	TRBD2	TGCGCCAGCAGCCAAGAGTACAAGCGGGATCCCCCTGGGGATGAGCAGTTCTTC	CASSQEYKRDPPGDEQFF
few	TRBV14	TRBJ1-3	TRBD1	TGTGCCAGCAGCCGCAGGGACAGACACGATCGAGACTCTGGAAACACCATATATTTT	CASSRRDRHDRDSGNTIYF
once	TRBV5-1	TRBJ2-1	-	TGCGCCAGCAGCTTTAAGGGGCGGATGTCTTACAATGAGCAGTTCTTC	CASSFKGRMSYNEQFF
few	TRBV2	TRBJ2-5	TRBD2	TGTGCCAGCAGCGGGGGGGTAATGGACCAAGAGACCCAGTACTTC	CASSGGVMDQETQYF
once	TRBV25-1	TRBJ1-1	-	TGTGCCAGCACAGGGGACACCCGGCCCTTCTTT	CASTGDTRPFF
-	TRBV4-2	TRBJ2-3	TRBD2	TGTGCCAGCAGCCAAGGGCAAAGGGGGACTAGCGGGAACCGCACAGATACGCAGTATTTT	CASSQGQRGTSGNRTDTQYF
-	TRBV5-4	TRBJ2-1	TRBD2	TGTGCCAGCAGGTTAACGGGAGGGCCTATCAATGAGCAGTTCTTC	CASRLTGGPINEQFF
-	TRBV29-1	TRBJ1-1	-	TGCAGCGTCGGCAGGGGACGGACTGAAGCTTTCTTT	CSVGRGRTEAFF